This T cell receptor (beta chain) came from a study of cytomegalovirus exposure and HLA in healthy donors (dated by TCRdb to 2016 to 2017). Regarding the complete study: An earlier analysis of a few hundred of the donors reported about 260 Gb of sequence data and 90 million to 120 million unique TCR beta sequences obtained from around 180 million T cells. Roughly 300 gigabases of sequencing data and approximately 93 million unique TCR sequences were included in an early release covering about 700 HLA-typed donors. The genetic ancestry cluster associated with self-reported Caucasian donors included over 65% of the 300 to 450 genotyped donors. The study aimed to test whether signatures of past pathogen exposure could be identified by cataloging public T cell receptors. Using immunosequencing, the study profiled T cell repertoires from fewer than 700 subjects and related those repertoires to cytomegalovirus serostatus. Along with the approximately 620-subject first cohort, a separate validation cohort of over a hundred different subjects was used. The study combined high-throughput TCR immunosequencing, statistical association of individual TCRs with disease status, and machine learning to predict cytomegalovirus infection status. A later analysis re-examined previously published TCR beta repertoires from more than 600 donors and added high-resolution HLA genotyping to investigate patterns of TCR occurrence. In the later analysis, no new phenotypic data were used to find candidate immune exposures; instead, reliance was placed on TCR beta sequences and their occurrence across donors. To decide whether each TCR beta V gene segment behaved as functional or pseudogenic, an earlier analysis of some 580 of the donors relied on high-throughput TCR beta sequencing. Donor age, sex, ethnicity and CMV serostatus were compiled alongside the repertoire data. In a later genetic analysis, genome-wide SNP genotypes for about 55% of the roughly 700 donors were used, and that subset was treated as a discovery cohort. Every repertoire in the discovery cohort had been generated on one and the same sequencing platform. Both class I and class II loci were covered by HLA typing, at four-digit resolution. The number of typed donors differed by locus: about 620-630 for A, B, C, DRB1 and DQB1; 522 for DQA1; 606 for DPA1; and roughly 470 for DPB1. Roughly five DR-DQ haplotypes were handled as single units for association and clustering because linkage in the cohort was strong. Among 398 genotyped donors of the cohort, an average of roughly 240,000 unique TCR beta nucleotide sequences were sequenced per donor, roughly 18% of them non-productive.

The cohort comprised around 700 healthy bone marrow donors. At the time of sampling, all cohort members were nominally healthy, though unrecorded immune exposures were likely present. The donor was CMV seronegative and was included in the group of hundreds of seronegative cohort members. Each donor provided a peripheral blood sample, and peripheral blood mononuclear cells were used for TCR beta sequencing. The Qiagen DNeasy Blood Extraction Kit was used to extract genomic DNA from the blood cell samples. The germline V gene yields SGHRS for CDR1 and YFSETQ for CDR2. V is pruned by 0 bases and J by 4 bases, leaving 7 bases of the junction without a gene match. There are 16 amino acids in the CDR3, from cysteine to phenylalanine inclusive. Only the CDR3 portion is preserved as DNA: 48 bases, with reading frame beginning at the first base. Broad study findings and their caveats: When HLA alleles, especially DR and DQ, strongly co-occurred, attributing TCR associations to individual alleles was difficult. In this cohort, only TCR beta chains were sequenced, and detectable features were limited by the absence of alpha or paired-chain data. According to a later analysis, parvovirus B19, influenza, CMV and Epstein-Barr virus appeared linked to several top co-occurrence clusters. A few of the identified cytomegalovirus-associated TCR beta chains were confirmed in vitro to be specific for cytomegalovirus antigens. Broadly in line with IMGT annotations, most TCR beta V segments showed up in productive rearrangements about 87% or about 30% of the time in an earlier analysis of about 500 of the donors. The presence/absence analyses assumed that sequencing depth was roughly uniform across donors, and that assumption may not be true. An association between a missense DCLRE1C variant and V-gene and J-gene trimming of TCR beta chains was found in a later genetic analysis and replicated in an independent cohort. According to a later analysis, TCR association rates differed among HLA loci, with DRB1 alleles showing the most associated TCRs and HLA-C alleles showing the fewest. The sequencing pipeline was judged likely to have produced a cluster of highly shared sequence variants as a technical artifact. Some IMGT-functional V segments, including TRBV6-2 and TRBV6-3, could not be distinguished by the 87-base-pair reads and were therefore excluded. Because counts were too low, seventeen rarely observed V segments, including chromosome 9 orphons, were left out of the earlier analysis of 587 of the donors. According to the authors, the approach could potentially be generalized to other disease states and immunological phenotypes. Compared with equally common non-associated chains, HLA-associated TCR beta chains in a later analysis were more clonally expanded and had lower generation probabilities. In the study, some 180 TCR beta chains were listed as associated with cytomegalovirus. Because some donors lacked HLA typing at each locus, the association tests relied only on the typed subset. A further reported finding was that TCR beta sequences accurately predicted the HLA-A and HLA-B alleles for most subjects in the first cohort. Correlated functional status among segregating V segments might reflect linkage disequilibrium, but an unknown experimental factor could not be ruled out. Immune exposure information for the cohort was limited to CMV serostatus. At a false discovery rate of 0.05, a later analysis linked 15,000 to 20,000 TCR beta sequences to specific HLA alleles. Most TCR sequences were observed very rarely across donors, whereas some public TCRs were present in many individuals. The classifier was reported to diagnose cytomegalovirus status with high specificity and sensitivity in both the original and validation cohorts. Most CMV-associated TCR beta chains appeared to be HLA-restricted in a later analysis, and the HLA associations seemed to be driven largely by CMV exposure. Compared with the approximately 710-donor mean, donors in an Asian-associated ancestry cluster had fewer N-insertions in productive TCRs, according to a later genetic analysis.

Library prep was done by the immunoSEQ multiplex PCR assay. For the multiplex PCR, a mixture combining 60 forward primers for TCR Vbeta segments and 13 reverse primers for TCR Jbeta segments was used. The CDR3 region of rearranged TCR beta genes was amplified from genomic DNA by a multiplex PCR assay. Amplified TCR beta libraries were sequenced as 87-base-pair reads on the Illumina HiSeq System. Concerning the study's data processing: In a later analysis, tens of millions of unique TCR beta chains were counted across the approximately 670 repertoires, and around 10 million of these chains were shared by at least two donors. Raw reads were error-corrected and collapsed into unique sequences with a nearest-neighbor algorithm that merged closely related sequences to remove PCR and sequencing errors. CDR3 sequences were aligned to IMGT reference sequences to assign V, D and J gene segments. For a sequence to be retained, at least a six-nucleotide match to both a V gene segment and a J gene segment was required. A rearrangement was called productive if the CDR3 had no stop codons and remained in frame with V and J, and every other rearrangement was called non-productive. CDR3 was defined according to IMGT convention as the region running from the second conserved V-encoded cysteine to the conserved J-encoded phenylalanine. Sequences without an unambiguous match to a single V gene segment were excluded from the earlier analysis of a few hundred of the donors. An earlier analysis of 587 of the donors called V segments functional above 56.7% productive rearrangements and segregating when the between-donor standard deviation exceeded 5%. A statistical classification framework was built to diagnose cytomegalovirus status from the catalog of TCR beta chain sequences. In a later analysis, V and J genes were assigned by comparing TCR nucleotide sequences against IMGT/GENE-DB human TR gene sequences. A later analysis assigned CDR3 sequences and most-parsimonious VDJ recombination scenarios with the TCRdist pipeline. In a later analysis, each TCR beta chain was defined by its CDR3 amino acid sequence together with its V-gene family, and reads without a unique V-gene family were excluded. As a way to deal with suspected cross-contamination and a sequencing artifact, a later analysis dropped under 600 nucleotide sequences that were highly shared and had low generation probability. A later analysis calculated a clonal expansion index for each public chain from normalized within-repertoire ranks of inferred template counts. Generation probabilities in a later analysis came from a VDJ recombination model fitted to out-of-frame rearrangements, and those results were checked against IGoR. Hypergeometric tests were used in a later analysis to score TCR-TCR, TCR-HLA and TCR-CMV co-occurrence, with a repertoire-size bias correction applied to the TCR pairs. To estimate false discovery rates, a later analysis permuted the HLA or CMV assignments 20 times. In a later analysis, co-occurring TCRs were grouped using DBSCAN, with TCRdist sequence similarity added in when clustering inside HLA-allele-positive subsets. Repertoires with fewer than 30,000 or more than 120,000 public chains were left out of co-occurrence clustering, as were about five repertoires with anomalous nucleotide sharing. TCRdb provides this immuneACCESS table in a form limited to in-frame rearrangements. Some clones are lacking; in checked studies, under half of them reflect an unresolved V gene, and why the rest are absent is not known. V and J calls and clone size come straight from that table; D and trimming were deduced from the DNA. Counted in this sample were about 120,000 clones; about four fifths of them appeared once. The top ten hold 1.5% to 2% of the sample.

On this clone itself: Its antigen has not been determined. The sample holds no much larger clone one base away, and base qualities are not on file.

The sample taken for sequencing was PBMCs. The receptor comes from a woman younger than 35 in good health and CMV-seronegative. This sequence uses TRBV5-1 and TRBJ2-1; 7 of the junction bases match TRBD1. The sequence in DNA is TGCGCCAGCAGCTTGGCCCCGGGACAGACATACAATGAGCAGTTCTTC. It is translated as CASSLAPGQTYNEQFF. The CDR3, completed at both ends by the reference TRBV5-1 and TRBJ2-1 genes, gives the full variable domain KAGVTQTPRYLIKTRGQQVTLSCSPISGHRSVSWYQQTPGQGLQFLFEYFSETQRNKGNFPGRFSGRQFSNSRSEMNVSTLELGDSALYLCASSLAPGQTYNEQFFGPGTRLTVL.